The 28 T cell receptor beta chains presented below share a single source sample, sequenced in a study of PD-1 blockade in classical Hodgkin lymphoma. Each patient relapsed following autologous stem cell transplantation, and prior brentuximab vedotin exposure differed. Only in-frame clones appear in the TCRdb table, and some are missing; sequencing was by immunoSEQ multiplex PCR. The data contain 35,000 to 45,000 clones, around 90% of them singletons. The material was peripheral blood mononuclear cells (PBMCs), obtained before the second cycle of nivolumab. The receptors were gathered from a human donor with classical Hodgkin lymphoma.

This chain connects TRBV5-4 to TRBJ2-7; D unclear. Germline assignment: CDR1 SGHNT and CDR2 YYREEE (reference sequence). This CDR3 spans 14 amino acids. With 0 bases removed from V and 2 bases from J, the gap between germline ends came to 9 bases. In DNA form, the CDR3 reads TGTGCCAGCAGCTTGGGAGACAACGCCTACGAGCAGTACTTC. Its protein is CASSLGDNAYEQYF.

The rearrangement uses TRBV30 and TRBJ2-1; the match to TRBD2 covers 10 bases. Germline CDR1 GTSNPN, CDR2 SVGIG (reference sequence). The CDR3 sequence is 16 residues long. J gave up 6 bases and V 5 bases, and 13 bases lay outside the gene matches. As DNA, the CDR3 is TGTGCCTGGGCCCCTTATCTAGCGGGAGTGGCCAATGAGCAGTTCTTC. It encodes CAWAPYLAGVANEQFF.

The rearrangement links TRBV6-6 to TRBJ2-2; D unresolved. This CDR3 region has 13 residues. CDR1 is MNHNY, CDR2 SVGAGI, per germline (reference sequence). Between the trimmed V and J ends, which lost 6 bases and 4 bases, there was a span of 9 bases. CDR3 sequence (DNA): TGTGCCAGCAGCCAAGTCGGCACCGGGGAGCTGTTTTTT. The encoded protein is CASSQVGTGELFF.

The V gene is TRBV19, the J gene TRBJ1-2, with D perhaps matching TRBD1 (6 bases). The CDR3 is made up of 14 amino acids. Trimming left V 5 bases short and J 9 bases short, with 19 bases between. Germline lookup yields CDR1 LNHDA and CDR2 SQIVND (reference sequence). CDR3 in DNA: TGTGCCAGTAGTCACCAGGACAGAGAAGGGAGCTACACCTTC. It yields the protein CASSHQDREGSYTF.

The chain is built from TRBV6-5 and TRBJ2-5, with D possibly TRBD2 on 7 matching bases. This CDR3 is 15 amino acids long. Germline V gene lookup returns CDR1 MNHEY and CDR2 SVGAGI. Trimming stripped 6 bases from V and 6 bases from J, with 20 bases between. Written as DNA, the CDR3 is TGTGCCAGCAGAACCGAACGGGGGGCGCCGAAGACCCAGTACTTC. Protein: CASRTERGAPKTQYF.

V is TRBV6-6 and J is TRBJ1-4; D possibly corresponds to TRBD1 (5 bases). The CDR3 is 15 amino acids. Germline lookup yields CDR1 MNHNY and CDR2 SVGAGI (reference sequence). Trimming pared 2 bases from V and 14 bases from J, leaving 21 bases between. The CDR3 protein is CASSYDSRVPGRLFF. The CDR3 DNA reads TGTGCCAGCAGTTACGACAGCAGGGTTCCTGGGAGGCTGTTTTTT.

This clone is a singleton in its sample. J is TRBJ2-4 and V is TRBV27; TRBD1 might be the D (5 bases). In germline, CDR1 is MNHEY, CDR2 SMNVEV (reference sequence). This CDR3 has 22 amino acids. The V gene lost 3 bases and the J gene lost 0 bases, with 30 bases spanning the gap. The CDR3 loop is CASSFTPPRTDNVKLAKNIQYF. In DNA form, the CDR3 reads TGTGCCAGCAGTTTTACTCCCCCCCGCACGGACAACGTAAAGCTAGCCAAAAACATTCAGTACTTC.

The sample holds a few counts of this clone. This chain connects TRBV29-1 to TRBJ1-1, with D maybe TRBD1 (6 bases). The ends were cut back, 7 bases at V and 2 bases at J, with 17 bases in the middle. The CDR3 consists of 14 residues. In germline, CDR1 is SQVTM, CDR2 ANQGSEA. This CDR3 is CSAPSGTLNTEAFF. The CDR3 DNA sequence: TGCAGCGCTCCGTCCGGGACACTCAACACTGAAGCTTTCTTT.

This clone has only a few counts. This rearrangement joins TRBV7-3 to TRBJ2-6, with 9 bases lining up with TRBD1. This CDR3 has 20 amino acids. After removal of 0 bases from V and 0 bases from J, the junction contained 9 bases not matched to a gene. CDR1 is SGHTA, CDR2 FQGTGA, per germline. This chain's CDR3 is CASSLTLIGQGPSGANVLTF. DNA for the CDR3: TGTGCCAGCAGCTTAACTCTGATAGGACAGGGGCCCTCTGGGGCCAACGTCCTGACTTTC.

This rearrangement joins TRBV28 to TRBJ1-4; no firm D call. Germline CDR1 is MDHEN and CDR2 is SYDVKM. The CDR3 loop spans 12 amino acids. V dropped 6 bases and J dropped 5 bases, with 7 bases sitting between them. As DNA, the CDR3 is TGTGCCAGCAGCCGACCCAATGAAAAACTGTTTTTT. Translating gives CASSRPNEKLFF. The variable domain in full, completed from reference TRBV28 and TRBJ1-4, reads DVKVTQSSRYLVKRTGEKVFLECVQDMDHENMFWYRQDPGLGLRLIYFSYDVKMKEKGDIPEGYSVSREKKERFSLILESASTNQTSMYLCASSRPNEKLFFGSGTQLSVL.

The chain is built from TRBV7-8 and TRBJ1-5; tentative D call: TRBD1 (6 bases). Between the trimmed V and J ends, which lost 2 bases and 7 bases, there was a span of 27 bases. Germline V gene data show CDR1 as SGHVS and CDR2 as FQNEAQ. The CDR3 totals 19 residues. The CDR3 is CASSLRPPVGRGGNQPQHF. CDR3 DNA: TGTGCCAGCAGCTTACGGCCCCCCGTCGGCAGGGGTGGTAACCAGCCCCAGCATTTT.

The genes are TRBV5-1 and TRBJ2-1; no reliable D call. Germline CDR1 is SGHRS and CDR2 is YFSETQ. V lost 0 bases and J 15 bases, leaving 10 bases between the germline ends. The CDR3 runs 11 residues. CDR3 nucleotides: TGCGCCAGCAGCTTGGAGAAATCACTGTTCTTC. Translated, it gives CASSLEKSLFF.

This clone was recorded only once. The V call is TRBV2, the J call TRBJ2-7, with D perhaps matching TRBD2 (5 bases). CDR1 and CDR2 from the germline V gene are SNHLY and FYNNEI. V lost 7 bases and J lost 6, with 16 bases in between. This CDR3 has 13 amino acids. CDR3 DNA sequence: TGTGCCAGCACCAAGGTCGGTGAGGGCGAGCAGTACTTC. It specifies CASTKVGEGEQYF.

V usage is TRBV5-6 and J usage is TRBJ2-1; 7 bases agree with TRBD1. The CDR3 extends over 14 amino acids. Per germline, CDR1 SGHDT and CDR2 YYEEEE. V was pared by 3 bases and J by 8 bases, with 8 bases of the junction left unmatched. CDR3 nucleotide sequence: TGTGCCAGCAGCTGGGGGACAGTCCCTCATGAGCAGTTCTTC. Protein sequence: CASSWGTVPHEQFF.

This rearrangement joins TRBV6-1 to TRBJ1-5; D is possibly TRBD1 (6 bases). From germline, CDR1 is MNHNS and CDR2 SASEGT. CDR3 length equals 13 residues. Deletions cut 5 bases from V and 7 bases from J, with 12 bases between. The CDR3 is CASSTGQPQPQHF. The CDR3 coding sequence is TGTGCCAGCAGTACAGGACAGCCACAGCCCCAGCATTTT.

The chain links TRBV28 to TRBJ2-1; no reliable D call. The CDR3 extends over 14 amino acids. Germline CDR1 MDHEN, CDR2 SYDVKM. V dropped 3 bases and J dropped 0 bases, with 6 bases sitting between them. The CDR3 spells CASSLLSSYNEQFF. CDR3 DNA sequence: TGTGCCAGCAGTTTGCTGAGCTCCTACAATGAGCAGTTCTTC. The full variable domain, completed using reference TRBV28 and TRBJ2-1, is DVKVTQSSRYLVKRTGEKVFLECVQDMDHENMFWYRQDPGLGLRLIYFSYDVKMKEKGDIPEGYSVSREKKERFSLILESASTNQTSMYLCASSLLSSYNEQFFGPGTRLTVL.

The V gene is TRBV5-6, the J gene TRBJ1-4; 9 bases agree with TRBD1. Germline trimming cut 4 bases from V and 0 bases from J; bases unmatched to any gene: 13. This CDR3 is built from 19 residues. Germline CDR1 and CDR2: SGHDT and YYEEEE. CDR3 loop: CASSRFSGQGTATNEKLFF. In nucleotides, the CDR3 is TGTGCCAGCAGCAGATTCTCGGGACAGGGAACTGCAACTAATGAAAAACTGTTTTTT.

As DNA, the CDR3 is TGTGCCAGCTCCCGGAGGGGGAGGGACTATGGCTACACCTTC. Translated, it gives CASSRRGRDYGYTF. This chain links TRBV19 with TRBJ1-2, with D possibly TRBD1 on 6 matching bases. V gave up 9 bases and J gave up 3 bases, with 17 bases separating them. This CDR3 has 14 amino acids. Germline V gene data show CDR1 as LNHDA and CDR2 as SQIVND (reference sequence). The full variable domain, with the rest looked up from reference TRBV19 and TRBJ1-2, is DGGITQSPKYLFRKEGQNVTLSCEQNLNHDAMYWYRQDPGQGLRLIYYSQIVNDFQKGDIAEGYSVSREKKESFPLTVTSAQKNPTAFYLCASSRRGRDYGYTFGSGTRLTVV.

This CDR3 is CASSETINYGYTF. The CDR3 bases are TGTGCCAGCAGTGAAACTATAAACTATGGCTACACCTTC. The chain employs TRBV2 and TRBJ1-2; D remains unclear. Germline CDR1 reads SNHLY; CDR2 reads FYNNEI. This CDR3 comprises 13 residues. Between the trimmed V and J ends, which lost 2 bases and 2 bases, there was a span of 6 bases.

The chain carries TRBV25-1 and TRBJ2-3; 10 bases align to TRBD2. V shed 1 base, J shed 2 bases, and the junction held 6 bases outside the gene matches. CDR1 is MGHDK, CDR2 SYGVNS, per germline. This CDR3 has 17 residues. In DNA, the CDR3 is TGTGCCAGCAGTGAATCCTCGACTAGCGGGTTCACAGATACGCAGTATTTT. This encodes CASSESSTSGFTDTQYF.

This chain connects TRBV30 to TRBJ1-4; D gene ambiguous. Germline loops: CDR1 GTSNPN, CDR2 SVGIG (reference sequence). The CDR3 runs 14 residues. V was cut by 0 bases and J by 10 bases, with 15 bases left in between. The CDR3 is CAWSVPGAWAKLFF. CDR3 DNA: TGTGCCTGGAGTGTACCAGGTGCTTGGGCAAAACTGTTTTTT.

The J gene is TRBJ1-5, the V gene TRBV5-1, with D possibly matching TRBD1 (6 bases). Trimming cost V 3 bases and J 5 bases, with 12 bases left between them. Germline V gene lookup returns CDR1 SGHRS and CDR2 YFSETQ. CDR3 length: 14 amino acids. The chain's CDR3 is CASSSGGADQPQHF. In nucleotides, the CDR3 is TGCGCCAGCAGCTCGGGGGGCGCCGATCAGCCCCAGCATTTT.

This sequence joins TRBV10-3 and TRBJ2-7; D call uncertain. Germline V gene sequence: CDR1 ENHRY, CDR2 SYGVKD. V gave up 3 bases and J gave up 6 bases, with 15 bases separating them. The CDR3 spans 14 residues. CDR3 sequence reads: CAISESQSFGEQYF. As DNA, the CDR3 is TGTGCCATCAGTGAAAGTCAAAGTTTCGGCGAGCAGTACTTC.

The chain's CDR3 is CASSLIREGRNEQFF. The CDR3 DNA sequence: TGTGCCAGCAGCTTAATAAGGGAGGGCCGGAATGAGCAGTTCTTC. This chain joins TRBV7-3 and TRBJ2-1, with 7 bases aligning to TRBD2. The CDR3 contains 15 residues. The germline CDR1 and CDR2 sequences are SGHTA and FQGTGA. V lost 1 base to trimming and J lost 7 bases; unmatched junction nucleotides: 7.

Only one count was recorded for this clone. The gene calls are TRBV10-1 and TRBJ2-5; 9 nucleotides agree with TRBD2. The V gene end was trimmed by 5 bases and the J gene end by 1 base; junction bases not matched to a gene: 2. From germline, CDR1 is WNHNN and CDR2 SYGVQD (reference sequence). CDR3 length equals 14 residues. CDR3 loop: CASSSGRFQETQYF. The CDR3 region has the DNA TGCGCCAGCAGTAGCGGGAGGTTCCAAGAGACCCAGTACTTC.

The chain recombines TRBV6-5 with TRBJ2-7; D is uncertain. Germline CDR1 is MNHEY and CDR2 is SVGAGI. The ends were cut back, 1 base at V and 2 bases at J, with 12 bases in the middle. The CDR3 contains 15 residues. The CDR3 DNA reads TGTGCCAGCAGTTACTGGCCAGGTGCTACCTACGAGCAGTACTTC. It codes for CASSYWPGATYEQYF.

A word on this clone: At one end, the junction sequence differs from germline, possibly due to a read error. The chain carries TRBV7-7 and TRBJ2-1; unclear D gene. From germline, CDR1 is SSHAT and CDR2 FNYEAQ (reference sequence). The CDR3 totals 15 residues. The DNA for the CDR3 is TGTGCTAGCAGCTTGGGCCGGGTACCCTACAATGAGCAGTTCTTC. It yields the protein CASSLGRVPYNEQFF.

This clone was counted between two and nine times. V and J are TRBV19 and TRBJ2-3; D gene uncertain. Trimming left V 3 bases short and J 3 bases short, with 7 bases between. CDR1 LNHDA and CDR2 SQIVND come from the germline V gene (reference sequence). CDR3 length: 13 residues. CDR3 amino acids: CASSISRTDTQYF. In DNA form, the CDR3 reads TGTGCCAGTAGTATCTCGAGGACAGATACGCAGTATTTT.